One T cell receptor beta chain is described in this entry. cDNA molecules, individually, were tagged with unique molecular identifiers. TCRdb called the 5' RACE reads again in MiXCR, with one record for every CDR3 protein. The data show about 55,000 distinct CDR3 sequences, around 12% seen once. The source of the sample is a study of early T cells in non-severe SARS-CoV-2 infection. The CDR3 runs 14 residues. In germline, CDR1 is SQVTM, CDR2 ANQGSEA. Trimming stripped 0 bases from V and 1 base from J, with 6 bases between. Sequencing used whole blood. The chain carries TRBV29-1 and TRBJ2-2; D uncertain. The origin of this receptor is an adult who was a healthcare worker with PCR-confirmed SARS-CoV-2 infection or an uninfected control (not recorded which). In DNA form, the CDR3 reads TGCAGCGTTGAAGATCGGGTGAACACCGGGGAGCTGTTTTTT. Its translation is CSVEDRVNTGELFF.